The TCR beta chain described here comes from a study of control samples from healthy donors and cancer patients. V lost 5 bases to trimming and J lost 3 bases, with 11 bases between them. In germline, CDR1 is SGHVS, CDR2 FQNEAQ. This CDR3 has 13 residues. Profiled with immunoSEQ multiplex PCR; TCRdb holds only in-frame clones, not every one. Of 130,000 or so clones detected, about 88% appear once; the ten largest clones hold 3.2%. A few counts support this clone. V gene TRBV7-8 combines with J gene TRBJ2-7; D is unresolved. The sequencing input was blood. The receptor was isolated from a man aged 45-60 years in good health. The CDR3 protein is CASSPAAYYEQYF. Here the CDR3 DNA reads TGTGCCAGCAGCCCGGCGGCCTACTACGAGCAGTACTTC.